These T cell receptor beta chains were read from a single sample in a study of siplizumab effects on memory and regulatory T cells. Sequencing used immunoSEQ multiplex PCR; TCRdb keeps in-frame clones, though not all of them. The sample yields 100,000 or so clones, about nine tenths seen once. Sequencing used non-Treg CD4+ T cells sorted from blood. These receptor sequences come from a human donor in good health. Both conserved end residues are part of each CDR3. The D gene is left open where the match is weak. Part of the rows lack a size; the others show once, few, many or a class for expanded clones.

V gene,clone size,J gene,D gene,CDR3 protein,CDR3 DNA
TRBV19,once,TRBJ2-7,TRBD2,CASSRASGSSVYEQYF,TGTGCCAGTAGTAGGGCTAGCGGGAGTTCCGTCTACGAGCAGTACTTC
TRBV2,-,TRBJ2-1,-,CASSESRRGGDEQFF,TGTGCCAGCAGTGAATCTAGGCGGGGCGGCGATGAGCAGTTCTTC
TRBV10-1,-,TRBJ2-2,-,CASSTLNTGELFF,TGCGCCAGCAGTACTCTAAACACCGGGGAGCTGTTTTTT
TRBV5-1,-,TRBJ2-5,-,CASSLDVYQETQYF,TGCGCCAGCAGCTTGGACGTGTACCAAGAGACCCAGTACTTC
TRBV5-1,-,TRBJ2-2,-,CASSFDTVTGELFF,TGCGCCAGCAGCTTCGATACTGTCACCGGGGAGCTGTTTTTT
TRBV20-1,-,TRBJ1-4,-,CSATVNEKLFF,TGCAGTGCTACCGTTAATGAAAAACTGTTTTTT
TRBV5-1,-,TRBJ1-4,-,CASSLGQVDEKLFF,TGCGCCAGCAGCTTGGGGCAGGTGGATGAAAAACTGTTTTTT
TRBV5-4,-,TRBJ2-5,-,CASSTKDGQETQYF,TGTGCCAGCAGCACCAAGGACGGGCAAGAGACCCAGTACTTC
TRBV7-8,-,TRBJ1-1,-,CASSSNARGVAEAFF,TGTGCCAGCAGCTCTAACGCCCGAGGGGTTGCTGAAGCTTTCTTT
TRBV28,-,TRBJ2-7,TRBD2,CASSLGGSRYEQYF,TGTGCCAGCAGTTTAGGCGGGAGTAGGTACGAGCAGTACTTC
TRBV27,-,TRBJ2-6,-,CASSFPSGTGANVLTF,TGTGCCAGCAGTTTTCCGTCCGGGACTGGGGCCAACGTCCTGACTTTC
TRBV19,-,TRBJ1-1,TRBD1,CASTPTGPATEAFF,TGTGCCAGTACTCCGACAGGGCCGGCCACTGAAGCTTTCTTT
TRBV5-6,-,TRBJ2-3,TRBD2,CASSLGPPGLGTDTQYF,TGTGCCAGCAGCCTGGGACCTCCGGGACTAGGCACAGATACGCAGTATTTT
TRBV29-1,-,TRBJ2-1,TRBD2,CSVETSGNEQFF,TGCAGCGTTGAGACTAGCGGGAATGAGCAGTTCTTC
TRBV7-2,-,TRBJ2-7,-,CASSLGEVREQYF,TGTGCCAGCAGCTTAGGGGAGGTGCGCGAGCAGTACTTC
TRBV5-8,-,TRBJ1-3,-,CASSRYGGGNTIYF,TGTGCCAGCAGCCGATATGGGGGAGGAAACACCATATATTTT
TRBV15,few,TRBJ1-1,-,CATSDRARVAFF,TGTGCCACCAGCGACCGGGCCCGTGTAGCTTTCTTT
TRBV5-5,-,TRBJ1-1,-,CASSRISVNTEAFF,TGTGCCAGCAGTCGGATTTCAGTGAACACTGAAGCTTTCTTT
TRBV2,-,TRBJ1-5,-,CASSVNSNQPQHF,TGTGCCAGCAGTGTAAATAGCAATCAGCCCCAGCATTTT
TRBV5-4,-,TRBJ2-3,TRBD2,CASSLGATSGRDTQYF,TGTGCCAGCAGCTTGGGAGCGACTAGCGGACGGGATACGCAGTATTTT
TRBV7-8,once,TRBJ2-1,-,CASSLRLEGSEQFF,TGTGCCAGCAGCTTACGGCTGGAGGGTTCCGAGCAGTTCTTC
TRBV19,once,TRBJ2-5,-,CASSPLRTAAETQYF,TGTGCCAGTAGTCCCCTGAGGACTGCGGCGGAGACCCAGTACTTC
TRBV6-6,-,TRBJ2-7,TRBD2,CASSRASGSSYEQYF,TGTGCCAGCAGTCGGGCTAGCGGTAGCTCCTACGAGCAGTACTTC
TRBV7-2,-,TRBJ2-3,-,CASSLYLGEVTDTQYF,TGTGCCAGCAGCTTATATCTCGGGGAGGTCACAGATACGCAGTATTTT
TRBV5-4,-,TRBJ2-1,-,CASKWVYSNEQFF,TGTGCCAGCAAGTGGGTATATTCGAATGAGCAGTTCTTC
TRBV6-6,-,TRBJ2-1,TRBD2,CASSLRERYNEQFF,TGTGCCAGCAGCTTGCGGGAGCGATACAATGAGCAGTTCTTC
TRBV18,-,TRBJ1-1,-,CASSPGLRRTEAFF,TGTGCCAGCTCACCGGGTCTCCGGAGGACTGAAGCTTTCTTT
TRBV5-1,-,TRBJ2-3,TRBD2,CASSLGLAASTDTQYF,TGCGCCAGCAGCTTGGGGCTAGCGGCTAGCACAGATACGCAGTATTTT
TRBV4-1,few,TRBJ2-1,TRBD2,CASSRGTSGRGEQFF,TGCGCCAGCAGCCGGGGGACTAGCGGGAGAGGTGAGCAGTTCTTC